This T cell receptor beta chain was identified during a study of T cell changes during pregnancy in multiple sclerosis. Trimming took off 3 bases at V and 3 bases at J, with 18 bases between the two ends. The germline gives CDR1 LNHDA, CDR2 SQIVND (reference sequence). This CDR3 is built from 17 residues. Assay used: immunoSEQ multiplex PCR; TCRdb lists only in-frame clones, some missing. The table lists about 85,000 clones, 91% of them singletons, with 2.5% to 3% in the top ten. This specimen consisted of peripheral blood, obtained in the first trimester of pregnancy. The chain couples TRBV19 to TRBJ2-4; D may be TRBD2 (7 bases). This TCR was sampled from a female donor with multiple sclerosis, enrolled in a pregnancy study. The CDR3 DNA reads TGTGCCAGTAGTATGGAAGGGGGGGGGTCAGGCAAAAACATTCAGTACTTC. It codes for CASSMEGGGSGKNIQYF.